Shown below are 15 T cell receptor beta chains from a single sample sequenced in a study of identical twins. TCRdb re-called the 5' RACE reads through MiXCR, storing one row per CDR3 protein. The sample lists roughly 350,000 distinct CDR3 sequences, approximately 8.7% occurring once. The sample consisted of naive T cells sorted from blood. These receptors were obtained from a woman aged 45-65 years in good health.

The chain is built from TRBV5-1 and TRBJ2-1, with 13 bases identical to TRBD2. The CDR3 loop spans 20 amino acids. Germline V gene sequence: CDR1 SGHRS, CDR2 YFSETQ. With 0 bases clipped from V and 0 bases from J, the junction kept 9 bases outside the gene matches. The CDR3 protein is CASSLGRLAGGTGSYNEQFF. The CDR3 DNA reads as TGCGCCAGCAGCTTGGGCCGACTAGCGGGAGGTACGGGCTCCTACAATGAGCAGTTCTTC.

The chain recombines TRBV6-5 with TRBJ2-5; TRBD1 matches at 8 bases. J was trimmed by 1 base and V by 4 bases; bases with no gene match: 5. The CDR3 length is 15 residues. The germline V gene encodes CDR1 MNHEY and CDR2 SVGAGI. In nucleotides, the CDR3 is TGTGCCAGCAGTTTGACAGGGGTATCCCAAGAGACCCAGTACTTC. This sequence encodes CASSLTGVSQETQYF.

The rearrangement joins TRBV5-5 to TRBJ1-1; D possibly corresponds to TRBD1 (5 bases). Germline-derived CDR1 and CDR2 are SGHKS and YYEKEE (reference sequence). There are 14 residues in the CDR3. The V and J ends lost 4 bases and 1 base respectively, with 11 bases between them. CDR3 DNA: TGTGCCAGCAGCACAGGACTCCAGAACACTGAAGCTTTCTTT. Translated: CASSTGLQNTEAFF.

This clonotype has ten or more counts. The chain joins TRBV7-9 to TRBJ2-2; D may be TRBD1 (7 bases). Germline CDR1 and CDR2: SEHNR and FQNEAQ (reference sequence). Trimming left V 6 bases short and J 5 bases short, with 10 bases between. This CDR3 region has 13 residues. This CDR3 reads CASRAGGTGELFF. CDR3 DNA sequence: TGTGCCAGCAGGGCAGGGGGGACCGGGGAGCTGTTTTTT.

This chain links TRBV7-9 with TRBJ1-2; D unclear. The germline V and J ends were trimmed by 3 bases and 0 bases, with 5 bases remaining between them. CDR1 and CDR2 (germline): SEHNR, FQNEAQ (reference sequence). This CDR3 has 13 amino acids. CDR3 residues: CASSFEPNYGYTF. Written as DNA, the CDR3 is TGTGCCAGCAGCTTTGAACCTAACTATGGCTACACCTTC.

In this sample, this clonotype turned up a few times. The chain joins TRBV7-9 to TRBJ2-7; D not resolved. The CDR3 is 13 amino acids. V gave up 0 bases and J gave up 5 bases, with 8 bases separating them. Germline CDR1 and CDR2: SEHNR and FQNEAQ (reference sequence). The CDR3 DNA reads as TGTGCCAGCAGCTTAGCATGGGCGGACGAGCAGTACTTC. Its protein product is CASSLAWADEQYF.

This chain connects TRBV9 to TRBJ2-5; tentatively, D is TRBD1 or TRBD2 (5 bases each). This CDR3 spans 15 amino acids. V lost 3 bases to trimming and J lost 5 bases, with 17 bases between them. CDR1 and CDR2 from the germline V gene are SGDLS and YYNGEE. The CDR3 spells CASSASGPLGETQYF. The CDR3 DNA is TGTGCCAGCAGCGCCTCGGGGCCCCTGGGGGAGACCCAGTACTTC.

This clonotype was found a few times. This chain connects TRBV9 to TRBJ2-2; 10 nucleotides match TRBD2. J gave up 6 bases and V 4 bases, and 6 bases lay outside the gene matches. The CDR3 covers 15 residues. Germline V lookup: CDR1 SGDLS, CDR2 YYNGEE. The CDR3 nucleotides are TGTGCCAGCAGCCCAAGAGCGGGAGGGCCCGGGGAGCTGTTTTTT. Translated: CASSPRAGGPGELFF.

At least ten counts were recorded for this clonotype. This rearrangement joins TRBV12-3 or TRBV12-4 to TRBJ2-1; maybe TRBD1 (6 bases). V lost 2 bases, J lost 4 bases, and 12 bases lay in between. The CDR3 has 15 residues. This CDR3 reads CASSLSPDRYNEQFF. In DNA, the CDR3 is TGTGCCAGCAGTTTAAGCCCGGACAGATACAATGAGCAGTTCTTC.

Many counts were recorded for this clonotype. The J gene is TRBJ2-5, the V gene TRBV20-1, with D possibly matching TRBD1 (5 bases). Germline V lookup: CDR1 DFQATT, CDR2 SNEGSKA (reference sequence). There are 14 residues in the CDR3. Trimming took off 3 bases at V and 5 bases at J, with 16 bases between the two ends. The CDR3 protein is CSARGSGFRETQYF. The CDR3 nucleotides are TGCAGTGCTAGGGGCTCAGGGTTTCGGGAGACCCAGTACTTC.

The sample holds a few counts of this clonotype. The genes are TRBV29-1 and TRBJ2-2; tentatively, D is TRBD1 (6 bases). V lost 5 bases and J lost 4, with 11 bases in between. The CDR3 is made up of 13 amino acids. Germline-derived CDR1 and CDR2 are SQVTM and ANQGSEA. The CDR3 region is CSVRDTLTGELFF. The DNA of the CDR3 is TGCAGCGTTCGGGACACTCTCACCGGGGAGCTGTTTTTT.

The rearrangement links TRBV23-1 to TRBJ2-7, with a tentative D call TRBD1 (6 bases). TRBV23-1 qualifies as an ORF whose function is uncertain. CDR3 length: 21 residues. With 3 bases removed from V and 3 bases from J, the gap between germline ends came to 33 bases. The CDR3: CASSHSSGENPGHRPYYEQYV. CDR3 coding DNA: TGCGCCAGCAGTCATTCATCCGGGGAAAATCCGGGACATCGGCCTTACTACGAGCAGTACGTC.

This clonotype was picked up many times. V usage is TRBV2 and J usage is TRBJ1-4; D ambiguous. Per the germline V gene, CDR1 is SNHLY and CDR2 is FYNNEI. Trimming pared 2 bases from V and 4 bases from J, leaving 17 bases between. This CDR3 is 17 amino acids long. The chain's CDR3 is CASSEIPPGRLNEKLFF. The CDR3 DNA is TGTGCCAGCAGTGAAATACCCCCCGGCAGACTTAATGAAAAACTGTTTTTT. The whole variable domain, remainder taken from reference TRBV2 and TRBJ1-4, is EPEVTQTPSHQVTQMGQEVILRCVPISNHLYFYWYRQILGQKVEFLVSFYNNEISEKSEIFDDQFSVERPDGSNFTLKIRSTKLEDSAMYFCASSEIPPGRLNEKLFFGSGTQLSVL.

This clonotype was seen a handful of times. The chain is built from TRBV5-1 and TRBJ2-2; TRBD1 matches at 7 bases. Germline trimming cut 4 bases from V and 1 base from J; bases unmatched to any gene: 4. CDR3 length equals 15 residues. Germline values: CDR1 SGHRS, CDR2 YFSETQ. The DNA of the CDR3 is TGCGCCAGCAGCGCGAGGACAGGGAACACCGGGGAGCTGTTTTTT. Translation: CASSARTGNTGELFF.

This clonotype was detected ten times or more. The chain couples TRBV2 to TRBJ2-7; either TRBD1 or TRBD2 may supply D (5 bases each). Germline V gene sequence: CDR1 SNHLY, CDR2 FYNNEI. V was cut by 3 bases and J by 1 base, with 13 bases left in between. This CDR3 is built from 15 residues. The CDR3 DNA sequence: TGTGCCAGCAGTGACATCCGGGACGCGTCCTACGAGCAGTACTTC. It encodes CASSDIRDASYEQYF.